The 32 T cell receptor beta chains below were found in one sample sequenced in a study of T cell responses to AZD1222 COVID-19 vaccine (dated by TCRdb to the early 2020s). Explained via the paper, the time point label denotes: baseline before first vaccination. Libraries came from the immunoSEQ multiplex PCR assay. TCRdb limited this immuneACCESS table to in-frame rearrangements with V and J called. A share of clones is missing; checked studies link under half to unresolved V genes, and the rest is unexplained. This sample comprises 100,000 to 150,000 clones, around 87% of them detected only once. Clones ranked in the top ten supply under 11% of the sample. Material: peripheral blood, obtained on day 0 of AZD1222 vaccination. Receptors originate from an adult in good health.

This clone was recorded only once. The genes are TRBV11-2 and TRBJ2-1, with unresolved D. This CDR3 comprises 15 residues. Germline assignment: CDR1 SGHAT and CDR2 FQNNGV. The V gene lost 5 bases and the J gene lost 0 bases, with 11 bases spanning the gap. The CDR3 reads CASSPLGLSYNEQFF. CDR3 DNA: TGTGCCAGCAGCCCCCTCGGTCTCTCCTACAATGAGCAGTTCTTC.

This clone has a single count. The DNA for the CDR3 is TGTGCCACCAGTGAGTTTGGGACAGGGGGGAATGGCTACACCTTC. Protein product: CATSEFGTGGNGYTF. The rearrangement links TRBV24-1 to TRBJ1-2; TRBD1 agrees at 11 bases. V lost 4 bases to trimming and J lost 6 bases; unmatched junction nucleotides: 6. The germline V gene has CDR1 KGHDR and CDR2 SFDVKD. The length of the CDR3 is 15 residues.

This clone was picked up a small number of times. The chain joins TRBV27 to TRBJ1-2; maybe TRBD1 (6 bases). The CDR3 length is 13 residues. Deletions cut 5 bases from V and 4 bases from J, with 11 bases between. CDR1 and CDR2 from the germline V gene are MNHEY and SMNVEV (reference sequence). The CDR3 loop is CASSPGQTYGYTF. The DNA of the CDR3 is TGTGCCAGCAGTCCTGGACAGACCTATGGCTACACCTTC.

V gene TRBV7-9 combines with J gene TRBJ1-6; 7 positions agree with TRBD1. Germline V gene lookup returns CDR1 SEHNR and CDR2 FQNEAQ (reference sequence). V gave up 5 bases and J gave up 9 bases; unmatched junction bases: 7. The CDR3 has 14 amino acids. In DNA form, the CDR3 reads TGTGCCAGCAGCGAAACAGGGGTCGGTTCACCCCTCCACTTT. Amino acid sequence: CASSETGVGSPLHF.

This chain connects TRBV2 to TRBJ1-1; D not resolved. CDR3 length: 12 amino acids. V gave up 7 bases and J gave up 7 bases, with 13 bases separating them. From germline, CDR1 is SNHLY and CDR2 FYNNEI. CDR3 protein: CASTPFEGEAFF. The DNA for the CDR3 is TGTGCCAGCACCCCCTTTGAGGGTGAAGCTTTCTTT.

This sequence joins TRBV4-1 and TRBJ2-1; 8 positions match TRBD2. The germline V gene has CDR1 MGHRA and CDR2 YSYEKL. CDR3 length equals 16 residues. V lost 0 bases and J lost 2; bases outside the gene matches: 3. The CDR3 region has the DNA TGCGCCAGCAGCCAAGAGCTAGCGGGTGCCTACAATGAGCAGTTCTTC. Translation: CASSQELAGAYNEQFF.

This sequence joins TRBV19 and TRBJ1-5, with no clear D. Deletions cut 4 bases from V and 0 bases from J, with 7 bases between. CDR3 length: 14 residues. CDR1 and CDR2 (germline): LNHDA, SQIVND (reference sequence). In DNA, the CDR3 is TGTGCCAGTAGTAGATTAAATAGCAATCAGCCCCAGCATTTT. Its translation is CASSRLNSNQPQHF.

This chain joins TRBV9 and TRBJ2-5; 7 bases align to TRBD2. With V trimmed by 6 bases and J by 5 bases, 7 bases remained unmatched. Germline V gene data show CDR1 as SGDLS and CDR2 as YYNGEE. This CDR3 has 13 amino acids. DNA for the CDR3: TGTGCCAGCACCTCCGGGACTACGGAGACCCAGTACTTC. Translated: CASTSGTTETQYF.

The V call is TRBV19, the J call TRBJ2-3; D not certain. The CDR3 is made up of 16 amino acids. V lost 3 bases, J lost 4 bases, and 17 bases lay in between. Germline CDR1 LNHDA, CDR2 SQIVND (reference sequence). Here the CDR3 reads CASSIGGNRISDTQYF. CDR3 bases: TGTGCCAGTAGTATCGGTGGTAATAGGATATCAGATACGCAGTATTTT.

This chain joins TRBV5-8 and TRBJ2-1; 9 nucleotides agree with TRBD1. V lost 1 base, J lost 2 bases, and 7 bases stayed unmatched. CDR1 and CDR2 (germline): SGHTS, YDEGEE. The CDR3 length is 17 residues. CDR3 residues: CASSLYRGQGPYNEQFF. The CDR3 DNA reads as TGTGCCAGCAGCTTGTACAGGGGGCAAGGCCCCTACAATGAGCAGTTCTTC.

This sequence joins TRBV6-4 and TRBJ1-4, with a tentative D call TRBD1 (6 bases). Germline CDR1 MRHNA, CDR2 SNTAGT. V was pared by 6 bases and J by 5 bases, with 19 bases between. The CDR3 runs 16 residues. CDR3 protein: CASRVGGRVRNEKLFF. CDR3 bases: TGTGCCAGCAGAGTGGGGGGCCGAGTTCGAAATGAAAAACTGTTTTTT.

This chain links TRBV30 with TRBJ2-7; 10 bases match TRBD2. The V gene end was trimmed by 0 bases and the J gene end by 0 bases; junction bases not matched to a gene: 11. The CDR3 covers 18 residues. CDR1 GTSNPN and CDR2 SVGIG come from the germline V gene (reference sequence). The CDR3 DNA is TGTGCCTGGAGTGTACTTGGACTAGCGGATTTAAGCTCCTACGAGCAGTACTTC. It translates to CAWSVLGLADLSSYEQYF.

The rearrangement uses TRBV4-2 and TRBJ2-7; TRBD2 matches 11 bases. The CDR3 totals 16 residues. With V trimmed by 4 bases and J by 0 bases, 5 bases remained unmatched. Germline V gene data show CDR1 as LGHNA and CDR2 as YNFKEQ. The CDR3 DNA reads TGTGCCAGCAGCCCACGCCTAGCGGGGGGCTCCTACGAGCAGTACTTC. Its protein is CASSPRLAGGSYEQYF.

Remarks on this clone: Germline and junction disagree at one end, which may indicate a read error. This same CDR3 is encoded by further DNA sequences in the sample. The chain is built from TRBV5-1 and TRBJ2-1; D is perhaps TRBD1 (6 bases). The CDR3 covers 15 residues. Looked up from germline, CDR1 is SGHRS and CDR2 is YFSETQ. CDR3 coding DNA: TGCGCCAGCAGCCTGGGGGACACGACCTATAATGAGCAGTTCTTC. This gives the protein CASSLGDTTYNEQFF.

The rearrangement links TRBV5-1 to TRBJ1-4; D possibly corresponds to TRBD1 (5 bases). Germline CDR1 is SGHRS and CDR2 is YFSETQ. CDR3 length: 17 residues. Trimming pared 0 bases from V and 0 bases from J, leaving 12 bases between. In nucleotides, the CDR3 is TGCGCCAGCAGCTTGGCCCCAAGGGGTGCAACTAATGAAAAACTGTTTTTT. This translates into CASSLAPRGATNEKLFF.

The genes are TRBV11-2 and TRBJ2-2; D is unresolved. V was cut by 0 bases and J by 6 bases, with 2 bases left in between. The CDR3 is 12 amino acids. The germline gives CDR1 SGHAT, CDR2 FQNNGV. The CDR3 spells CASSLDSGELFF. The CDR3 DNA reads as TGTGCCAGCAGCTTAGACTCCGGGGAGCTGTTTTTT.

This chain links TRBV6-1 with TRBJ1-6; 7 bases line up with TRBD1. Germline values: CDR1 MNHNS, CDR2 SASEGT. CDR3 length: 18 amino acids. V dropped 4 bases and J dropped 6; count of bases not matched to a gene: 15. The CDR3 coding sequence is TGTGCCAGCAGTGTCCCAAGGACAGGCGCCCCCGGTAATTCACCCCTCCACTTT. Translated, it gives CASSVPRTGAPGNSPLHF.

V usage is TRBV5-6 and J usage is TRBJ2-4; 9 bases match TRBD1. V lost 3 bases to trimming and J lost 8 bases; unmatched junction nucleotides: 6. The germline CDR1 and CDR2 sequences are SGHDT and YYEEEE. The CDR3 extends over 14 amino acids. For the CDR3, the DNA is TGTGCCAGCAGCTACCGGGACAGGGTGGACATTCAGTACTTC. It specifies CASSYRDRVDIQYF.

This chain uses TRBV7-3 with TRBJ2-5; unclear D gene. With 2 bases removed from V and 2 bases from J, the gap between germline ends came to 12 bases. The CDR3 consists of 15 residues. Germline V lookup: CDR1 SGHTA, CDR2 FQGTGA. CDR3 in DNA: TGTGCCAGCAGCTTATCAGTTGGACCACAAGAGACCCAGTACTTC. It yields the protein CASSLSVGPQETQYF.

This CDR3 is CSVELRSGNTIYF. The CDR3 nucleotides are TGCAGCGTTGAGTTGCGATCTGGAAACACCATATATTTT. The genes are TRBV29-1 and TRBJ1-3; D is uncertain. Germline CDR1 SQVTM, CDR2 ANQGSEA. The CDR3 is 13 amino acids. V shed 3 bases and J shed 1 base, with 7 bases lying between them.

V and J are TRBV6-5 and TRBJ1-1; 7 positions agree with TRBD1. J lost 5 bases, V lost 5 bases, and 5 bases had no gene match. The CDR3 consists of 13 residues. CDR1 is MNHEY, CDR2 SVGAGI, per germline. The CDR3: CASSRQGVTEAFF. The CDR3 DNA sequence: TGTGCCAGCAGTCGGCAGGGGGTTACTGAAGCTTTCTTT.

A note on this clone: Other DNA sequences in the same sample also yield this CDR3. The chain recombines TRBV5-1 with TRBJ1-5; no definite D call. CDR1 is SGHRS and CDR2 is YFSETQ in the germline V gene. CDR3 length equals 15 residues. Deletions cut 0 bases from V and 0 bases from J, with 7 bases between. The CDR3 nucleotides read TGCGCCAGCAGCTTGGGTCAGTATAGCAATCAGCCCCAGCATTTT. Its translation: CASSLGQYSNQPQHF.

The gene calls are TRBV2 and TRBJ2-7, with 14 bases that match TRBD2. V dropped 7 bases and J dropped 3; count of bases not matched to a gene: 2. The CDR3 consists of 14 residues. The germline V gene encodes CDR1 SNHLY and CDR2 FYNNEI. The CDR3: CASTGLAGGYEQYF. The CDR3 coding sequence is TGTGCCAGCACCGGACTAGCGGGGGGCTACGAGCAGTACTTC.

This chain uses TRBV5-1 with TRBJ2-3, with a tentative D call TRBD1 (6 bases). The V end was cut by 1 base, the J end by 2 bases, with 20 bases between. Germline V lookup: CDR1 SGHRS, CDR2 YFSETQ. The CDR3 length is 18 residues. CDR3 sequence reads: CASSLPRDLGANTDTQYF. CDR3 sequence (DNA): TGCGCCAGCAGCTTGCCCCGGGACCTGGGGGCGAACACAGATACGCAGTATTTT.

The chain uses TRBV6-5 and TRBJ2-3, with D unresolved. Trimming shortened V by 6 bases and J by 4 bases, and 17 bases separated the two germline ends. The germline V gene encodes CDR1 MNHEY and CDR2 SVGAGI. The CDR3 is 15 residues long. CDR3 nucleotides: TGTGCCAGCAGCCCGAACTTTTGGGCTCCAGATACGCAGTATTTT. This translates into CASSPNFWAPDTQYF.

The chain has TRBV29-1 and TRBJ1-1, with D hard to call. Between the trimmed V and J ends, which lost 7 bases and 0 bases, there was a span of 18 bases. The length of the CDR3 is 15 residues. Germline V gene data show CDR1 as SQVTM and CDR2 as ANQGSEA. The CDR3: CSGAPGWGMNTEAFF. The CDR3 coding sequence is TGCAGCGGCGCCCCGGGGTGGGGTATGAACACTGAAGCTTTCTTT. The full variable domain, rest sourced from reference TRBV29-1 and TRBJ1-1, is SAVISQKPSRDICQRGTSLTIQCQVDSQVTMMFWYRQQPGQSLTLIATANQGSEATYESGFVIDKFPISRPNLTFSTLTVSNMSPEDSSIYLCSGAPGWGMNTEAFFGQGTRLTVV.

Here the CDR3 DNA reads TGTGCCAGCAGCCAGGGACAAGACACCGGGGAGCTGTTTTTT. Translation: CASSQGQDTGELFF. This chain links TRBV5-4 with TRBJ2-2, with a weak D call TRBD1 (6 bases). V dropped 4 bases and J dropped 3 bases, with 10 bases sitting between them. The germline CDR1 and CDR2 sequences are SGHNT and YYREEE (reference sequence). This CDR3 has 14 residues.

The chain joins TRBV5-1 to TRBJ2-7; D tentatively fits TRBD1 or TRBD2 (5 bases each). With 4 bases removed from V and 5 bases from J, the gap between germline ends came to 16 bases. Germline CDR1 SGHRS, CDR2 YFSETQ. The CDR3 has 14 residues. CDR3 protein: CASSPGAVSNEQYF. In DNA, the CDR3 is TGCGCCAGCAGCCCCGGGGCAGTTTCCAACGAGCAGTACTTC.

The rearrangement joins TRBV20-1 to TRBJ1-2; D is possibly TRBD1 (5 bases). The CDR3 contains 11 residues. Trimming cost V 0 bases and J 8 bases, with 7 bases left between them. CDR1 and CDR2 (germline): DFQATT, SNEGSKA (reference sequence). The CDR3 protein is CSAREGVGYTF. The CDR3, as DNA: TGCAGTGCTAGAGAGGGGGTCGGCTACACCTTC.

The chain links TRBV27 to TRBJ2-3; 7 bases match TRBD1. Germline V gene data show CDR1 as MNHEY and CDR2 as SMNVEV (reference sequence). The ends lost 5 bases at V and 6 bases at J; junction bases unmatched: 2. This CDR3 is built from 12 residues. This chain's CDR3 is CASSIRGDTQYF. The CDR3 DNA reads as TGTGCCAGCAGTATCAGGGGGGATACGCAGTATTTT.

This rearrangement joins TRBV30 to TRBJ2-2, with D possibly TRBD2 on 6 matching bases. V was cut by 4 bases and J by 7 bases, with 10 bases left in between. The germline CDR1 and CDR2 sequences are GTSNPN and SVGIG (reference sequence). The CDR3 runs to 12 residues. CDR3: CAWTGEVGELFF. The CDR3 DNA is TGTGCCTGGACGGGAGAAGTCGGGGAGCTGTTTTTT.

The V and J genes are TRBV5-1 and TRBJ2-2; D gene ambiguous. This CDR3 comprises 16 residues. CDR1 is SGHRS and CDR2 is YFSETQ in the germline V gene. The germline V and J ends were trimmed by 0 bases and 2 bases, with 11 bases remaining between them. The CDR3 loop reads CASSLGPGTNTGELFF. Here the CDR3 DNA reads TGCGCCAGCAGCTTGGGCCCCGGAACCAACACCGGGGAGCTGTTTTTT.